The 17 T cell receptor beta chains listed next were all sequenced from one sample in a study of blood T cell repertoires in COVID-19. Produced via immunoSEQ multiplex PCR; TCRdb's table is partial and in-frame only. The table includes some 300,000 clones, nearly 90% detected once. Material for sequencing was PBMCs or T cells enriched from blood (not recorded which). Receptors originate from a woman aged 30 to 39 who had recovered from COVID-19.

This clone appeared once. This chain links TRBV11-2 with TRBJ2-1; D might be TRBD2 (6 bases). The CDR3 length is 13 residues. Germline loops: CDR1 SGHAT, CDR2 FQNNGV. V lost 2 bases to trimming and J lost 14 bases, with 16 bases between them. The CDR3 is CASSLFWRDAKFF. The CDR3, as DNA: TGTGCCAGCAGCTTATTCTGGCGGGACGCTAAGTTCTTC.

This clone appeared a few times. The V gene is TRBV21-1, the J gene TRBJ2-7; the tabulated D call, TRBD2, remains unverified against the DNA. TRBV21-1 is annotated as a pseudogene. The CDR3 is made up of 16 amino acids. The CDR3 DNA follows: TGTGCCAGCAGCAAACGTCAAATAGCGGGAGACAACGAGCAGTACTTC. Its translation is CASSKRQIAGDNEQYF.

J is TRBJ2-1 and V is TRBV9; perhaps TRBD2 as D (5 bases). Looked up from germline, CDR1 is SGDLS and CDR2 is YYNGEE. CDR3 length: 16 amino acids. Trimming stripped 4 bases from V and 0 bases from J, with 14 bases between. DNA of the CDR3: TGTGCCAGCAGCCCGGACGGGGATAACTCCTACAATGAGCAGTTCTTC. As protein: CASSPDGDNSYNEQFF.

This chain connects TRBV7-9 to TRBJ2-7; the match to TRBD1 covers 9 bases. This CDR3 has 17 amino acids. From germline, CDR1 is SEHNR and CDR2 FQNEAQ (reference sequence). The V segment lost 4 bases and the J segment 5 bases; nucleotides outside the gene matches: 15. The CDR3 sequence: CASSYPRFGTGSHEQYF. DNA for the CDR3: TGTGCCAGCAGCTACCCGCGATTTGGGACAGGGTCCCACGAGCAGTACTTC.

This clone was recorded once. The chain uses TRBV19 and TRBJ2-1; possibly TRBD1 for D (5 bases). Germline V gene sequence: CDR1 LNHDA, CDR2 SQIVND (reference sequence). The CDR3 is 15 amino acids. V shed 4 bases and J shed 3 bases, with 13 bases lying between them. The CDR3 nucleotides read TGTGCCAGTAGTACTGGGGCAGCACGCTACAATGAGCAGTTCTTC. Its protein product is CASSTGAARYNEQFF.

The rearrangement joins TRBV3-1 (or the pseudogene TRBV3-2) to TRBJ2-1; 7 nucleotides line up with TRBD2. The CDR3 runs to 17 residues. Trimming cost V 1 base and J 4 bases; bases outside gene matches: 10. Germline V gives CDR1 LGHDT, CDR2 YNNKEL (reference sequence). The CDR3 reads CASSQGRRRREYNEQFF. The CDR3 DNA is TGTGCCAGCAGCCAAGGACGAAGGCGGCGGGAGTACAATGAGCAGTTCTTC.

The chain links TRBV7-2 to TRBJ2-1; 9 positions agree with TRBD1. The length of the CDR3 is 16 residues. Trimming took 5 bases from V and 4 from J; bases not matched to a gene: 9. Germline CDR1 is SGHTA and CDR2 is FQGNSA. The CDR3 bases are TGTGCCAGCAGCGGGACAGGGTACGAAGTGTACAATGAGCAGTTCTTC. Protein product: CASSGTGYEVYNEQFF.

This clone came up once. V usage is TRBV4-2 and J usage is TRBJ1-2; 7 bases align to TRBD1. This CDR3 has 15 amino acids. The V segment lost 0 bases and the J segment 4 bases; nucleotides outside the gene matches: 5. Germline CDR1 LGHNA, CDR2 YNFKEQ. Here the CDR3 reads CASSQEAGTVYGYTF. DNA of the CDR3: TGTGCCAGCAGCCAAGAGGCCGGGACAGTCTATGGCTACACCTTC.

The chain combines TRBV7-8 with TRBJ1-6; D remains unclear. V was cut by 3 bases and J by 7 bases, with 13 bases left in between. This CDR3 has 15 amino acids. Germline CDR1 is SGHVS and CDR2 is FQNEAQ. CDR3 sequence: CASSLSEVQNSPLHF. In nucleotides, the CDR3 is TGTGCCAGCAGCTTGAGCGAAGTTCAGAATTCACCCCTCCACTTT.

This clone was seen a few times. This chain connects TRBV7-3 to TRBJ2-2, with D possibly matching TRBD2 (5 bases). Per the germline V gene, CDR1 is SGHTA and CDR2 is FQGTGA. This CDR3 contains 17 residues. V lost 5 bases and J 3 bases, leaving 19 bases between the germline ends. Written as DNA, the CDR3 is TGTGCCAGCAGCCCCGGTGTGCGCGGGTGGGACACCGGGGAGCTGTTTTTT. It codes for CASSPGVRGWDTGELFF.

The rearrangement uses TRBV12-3 or TRBV12-4 and TRBJ1-5; D gene uncertain. V gave up 8 bases and J gave up 3 bases, with 8 bases separating them. The CDR3 covers 12 residues. The chain's CDR3 is CASRLPNQPQHF. As DNA, the CDR3 is TGTGCCAGCCGGTTACCCAATCAGCCCCAGCATTTT.

V is TRBV12-1 and J is TRBJ1-4; the table's D call of TRBD1 was not tested on the DNA. TRBV12-1 has pseudogene status. This CDR3 comprises 19 residues. The CDR3 reads CASSLCRDTEPATNEKLFF. In DNA, the CDR3 is TGTGCCAGCAGCTTATGCCGGGACACGGAACCTGCAACTAATGAAAAACTGTTTTTT.

The genes are TRBV10-3 and TRBJ1-3, with 7 bases fitting TRBD1. Losses at the gene ends were 10 bases for V and 4 bases for J; bases not matched to a gene: 16. The CDR3 contains 16 residues. Germline CDR1 and CDR2: ENHRY and SYGVKD. The CDR3 DNA reads as TGTGCCACCGAACGACAGGGATCGATAAACGGAAACACCATATATTTT. Translated: CATERQGSINGNTIYF.

The count of this clone is one. The rearrangement uses TRBV2 and TRBJ2-3; D is ambiguous. The CDR3 spans 19 residues. Trimming stripped 5 bases from V and 6 bases from J, with 30 bases between. The germline V gene encodes CDR1 SNHLY and CDR2 FYNNEI. The CDR3: CASSRRILTPASKWDTQYF. The CDR3 nucleotides are TGTGCCAGCAGTAGACGAATACTAACCCCGGCCTCAAAGTGGGATACGCAGTATTTT.

The chain recombines TRBV10-3 with TRBJ2-1; D perhaps matches TRBD2 (6 bases). V dropped 11 bases and J dropped 8 bases, with 22 bases sitting between them. The CDR3 length is 14 residues. Germline CDR1 reads ENHRY; CDR2 reads SYGVKD. The CDR3 sequence: CAVSWAGPPHEQFF. Written as DNA, the CDR3 is TGTGCCGTCTCTTGGGCGGGACCCCCCCATGAGCAGTTCTTC.

The genes are TRBV19 and TRBJ2-1; no reliable D call. This CDR3 is built from 15 residues. Trimming pared 1 base from V and 2 bases from J, leaving 9 bases between. Germline V gene lookup returns CDR1 LNHDA and CDR2 SQIVND (reference sequence). The CDR3 sequence is CASSIASTTYNEQFF. As DNA, the CDR3 is TGTGCCAGTAGTATAGCATCGACAACCTACAATGAGCAGTTCTTC.

This clone was recorded only once. The chain joins TRBV15 to TRBJ2-1; TRBD2 matches at 7 bases. The germline V gene has CDR1 LNHNV and CDR2 YYDKDF (reference sequence). The CDR3 is 16 residues long. The junction had 10 bases not matched to a gene; V was cut back by 0 bases and J by 8 bases. DNA for the CDR3: TGTGCCACCAGCAGAGATCTGAGCGGGGTGAGTGATGAGCAGTTCTTC. Translated: CATSRDLSGVSDEQFF.